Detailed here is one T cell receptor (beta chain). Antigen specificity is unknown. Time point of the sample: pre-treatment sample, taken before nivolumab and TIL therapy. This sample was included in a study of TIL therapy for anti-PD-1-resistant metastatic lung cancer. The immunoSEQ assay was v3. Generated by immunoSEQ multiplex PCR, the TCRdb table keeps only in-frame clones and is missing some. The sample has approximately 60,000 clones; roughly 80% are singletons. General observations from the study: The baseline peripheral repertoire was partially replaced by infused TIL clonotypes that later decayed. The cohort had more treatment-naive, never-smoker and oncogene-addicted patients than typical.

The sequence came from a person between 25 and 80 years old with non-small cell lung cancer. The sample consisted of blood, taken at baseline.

The CDR3 DNA is TGTGCCAGCAGCTTCCCAGGGGGGTCGGGGGAAAAACTGTTTTTT. Residues: CASSFPGGSGEKLFF. The chain is built from TRBV21-1 and TRBJ1-4; the table names TRBD1, a call not compared with the DNA. TRBV21-1 is given as a pseudogene. The CDR3 is 15 residues long.